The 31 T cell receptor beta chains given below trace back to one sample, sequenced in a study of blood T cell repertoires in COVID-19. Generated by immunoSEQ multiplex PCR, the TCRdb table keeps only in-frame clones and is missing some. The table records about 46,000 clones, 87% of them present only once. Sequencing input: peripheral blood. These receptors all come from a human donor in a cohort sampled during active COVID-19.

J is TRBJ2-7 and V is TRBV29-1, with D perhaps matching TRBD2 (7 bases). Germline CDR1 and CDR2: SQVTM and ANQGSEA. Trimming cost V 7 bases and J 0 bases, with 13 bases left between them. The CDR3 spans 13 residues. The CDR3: CSGGGGLSYEQYF. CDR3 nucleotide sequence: TGCAGCGGAGGGGGGGGCCTCTCCTACGAGCAGTACTTC.

Here the CDR3 DNA reads TGTGCCAGCAGCGTACCCTCGGGGGGACCAACCTATTACAATGAGCAGTTCTTC. Translated: CASSVPSGGPTYYNEQFF. This chain joins TRBV9 and TRBJ2-1, with 7 nucleotides matching TRBD2. CDR1 is SGDLS, CDR2 YYNGEE, per germline. The V segment lost 1 base and the J segment 4 bases; nucleotides outside the gene matches: 14. This CDR3 spans 18 amino acids.

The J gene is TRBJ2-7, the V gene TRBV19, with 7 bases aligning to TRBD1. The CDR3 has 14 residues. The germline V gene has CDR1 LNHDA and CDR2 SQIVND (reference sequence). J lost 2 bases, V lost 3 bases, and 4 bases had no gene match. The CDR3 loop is CASSIQQGPYEQYF. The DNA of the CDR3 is TGTGCCAGTAGTATCCAACAGGGGCCCTACGAGCAGTACTTC.

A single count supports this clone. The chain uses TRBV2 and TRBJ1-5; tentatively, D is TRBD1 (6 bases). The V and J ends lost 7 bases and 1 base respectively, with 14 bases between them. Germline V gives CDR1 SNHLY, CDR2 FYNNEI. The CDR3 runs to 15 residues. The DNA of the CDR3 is TGTGCCAGCACCCAAGGGGGAGGGAGCAATCAGCCCCAGCATTTT. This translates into CASTQGGGSNQPQHF.

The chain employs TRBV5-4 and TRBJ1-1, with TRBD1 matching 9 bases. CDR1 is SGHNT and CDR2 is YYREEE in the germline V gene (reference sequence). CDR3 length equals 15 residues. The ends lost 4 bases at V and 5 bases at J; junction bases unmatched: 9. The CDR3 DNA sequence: TGTGCCAGCAGCCGCCCGGGACAGGGACCAACTGAAGCTTTCTTT. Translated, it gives CASSRPGQGPTEAFF.

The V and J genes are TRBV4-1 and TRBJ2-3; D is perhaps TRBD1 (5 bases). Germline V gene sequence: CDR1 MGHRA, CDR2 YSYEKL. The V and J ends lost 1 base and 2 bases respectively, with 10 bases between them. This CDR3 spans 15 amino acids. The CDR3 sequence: CASSQVVQVTDTQYF. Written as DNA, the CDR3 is TGCGCCAGCAGCCAAGTGGTACAGGTCACAGATACGCAGTATTTT.

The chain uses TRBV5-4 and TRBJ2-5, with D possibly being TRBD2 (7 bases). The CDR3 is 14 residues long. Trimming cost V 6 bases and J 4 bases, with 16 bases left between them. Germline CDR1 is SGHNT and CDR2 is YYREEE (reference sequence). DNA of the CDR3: TGTGCCAGCACCATGAGGGGGGGCCGAGAGACCCAGTACTTC. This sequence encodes CASTMRGGRETQYF.

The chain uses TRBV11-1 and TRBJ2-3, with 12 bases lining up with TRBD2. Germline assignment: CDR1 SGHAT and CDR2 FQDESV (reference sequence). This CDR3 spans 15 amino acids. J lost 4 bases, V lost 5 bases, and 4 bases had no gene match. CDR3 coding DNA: TGTGCCAGCAGCACACTAGCGGGGGGTGCAGATACGCAGTATTTT. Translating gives CASSTLAGGADTQYF.

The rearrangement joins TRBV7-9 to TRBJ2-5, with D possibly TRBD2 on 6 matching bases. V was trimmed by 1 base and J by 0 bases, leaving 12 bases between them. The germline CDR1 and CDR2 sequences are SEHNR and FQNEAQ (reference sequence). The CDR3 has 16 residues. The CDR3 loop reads CASSLVRGAYQETQYF. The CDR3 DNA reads TGTGCCAGCAGCTTAGTTCGCGGGGCGTACCAAGAGACCCAGTACTTC.

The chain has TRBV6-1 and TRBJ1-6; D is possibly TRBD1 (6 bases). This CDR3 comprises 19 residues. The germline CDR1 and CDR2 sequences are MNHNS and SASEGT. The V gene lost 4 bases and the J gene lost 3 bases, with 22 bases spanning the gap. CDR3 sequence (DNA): TGTGCCAGCAGTGGAGGGGGACGGTCGCCAGGGCACTATAATTCACCCCTCCACTTT. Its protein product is CASSGGGRSPGHYNSPLHF.

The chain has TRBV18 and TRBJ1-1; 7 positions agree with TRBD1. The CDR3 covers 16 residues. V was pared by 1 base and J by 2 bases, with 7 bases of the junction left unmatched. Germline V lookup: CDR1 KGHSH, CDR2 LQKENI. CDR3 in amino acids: CASSPQQGSSNTEAFF. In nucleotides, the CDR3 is TGTGCCAGCTCACCACAACAGGGGTCATCCAACACTGAAGCTTTCTTT.

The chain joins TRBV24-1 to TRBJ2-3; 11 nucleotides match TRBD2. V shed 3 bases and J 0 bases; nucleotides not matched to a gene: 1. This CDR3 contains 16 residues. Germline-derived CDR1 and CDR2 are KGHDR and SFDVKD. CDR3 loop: CATSDRTSGSTDTQYF. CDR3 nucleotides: TGTGCCACCAGTGATAGGACTAGCGGGAGCACAGATACGCAGTATTTT.

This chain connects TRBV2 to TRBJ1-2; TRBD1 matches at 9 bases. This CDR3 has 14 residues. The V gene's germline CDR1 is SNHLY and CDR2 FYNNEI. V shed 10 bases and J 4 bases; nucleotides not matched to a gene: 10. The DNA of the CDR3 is TGTGCCATCCCGGGACAGGGTAGGGGCTATGGCTACACCTTC. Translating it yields CAIPGQGRGYGYTF.

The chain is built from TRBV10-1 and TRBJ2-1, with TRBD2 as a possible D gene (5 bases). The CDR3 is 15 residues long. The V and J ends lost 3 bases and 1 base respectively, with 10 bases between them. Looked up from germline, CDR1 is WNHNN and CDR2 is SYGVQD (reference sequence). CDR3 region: CASSDGGSSYNEQFF. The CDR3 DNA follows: TGCGCCAGCAGTGATGGCGGGTCGTCCTACAATGAGCAGTTCTTC.

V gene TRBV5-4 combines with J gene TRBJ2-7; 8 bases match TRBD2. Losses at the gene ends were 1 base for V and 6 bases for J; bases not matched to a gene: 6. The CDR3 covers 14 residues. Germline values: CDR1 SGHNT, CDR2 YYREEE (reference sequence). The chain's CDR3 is CASSLWSGSGEQYF. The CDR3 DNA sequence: TGTGCCAGCAGCTTGTGGAGCGGGAGCGGCGAGCAGTACTTC.

The CDR3 sequence: CASSPTAWGGGEAGQYF. The CDR3 DNA is TGTGCCAGCAGCCCTACCGCCTGGGGTGGAGGGGAAGCCGGGCAGTACTTC. The V gene is TRBV5-4, the J gene TRBJ2-7; D might be TRBD2 (6 bases). Germline CDR1 and CDR2: SGHNT and YYREEE (reference sequence). V was cut by 4 bases and J by 9 bases, with 29 bases left in between. The CDR3 extends over 17 amino acids.

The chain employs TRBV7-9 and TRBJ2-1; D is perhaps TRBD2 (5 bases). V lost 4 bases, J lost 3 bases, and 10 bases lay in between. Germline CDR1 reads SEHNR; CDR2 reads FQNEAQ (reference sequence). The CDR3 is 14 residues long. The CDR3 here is CASSSGLNYNEQFF. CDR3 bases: TGTGCCAGCAGCTCTGGACTCAACTACAATGAGCAGTTCTTC.

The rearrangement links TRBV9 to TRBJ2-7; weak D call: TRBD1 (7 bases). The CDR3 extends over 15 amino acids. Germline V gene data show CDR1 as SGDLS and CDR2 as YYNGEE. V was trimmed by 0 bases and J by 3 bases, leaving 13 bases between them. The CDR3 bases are TGTGCCAGCAGCGTAGACGGAGGGGGCGGCTACGAGCAGTACTTC. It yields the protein CASSVDGGGGYEQYF. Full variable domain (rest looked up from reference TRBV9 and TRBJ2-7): DSGVTQTPKHLITATGQRVTLRCSPRSGDLSVYWYQQSLDQGLQFLIQYYNGEERAKGNILERFSAQQFPDLHSELNLSSLELGDSALYFCASSVDGGGGYEQYFGPGTRLTVT.

The CDR3 bases are TGTGCCAGCAGCGTGTCGGTCGGTGAAAAACTGTTTTTT. Translation: CASSVSVGEKLFF. V and J are TRBV25-1 and TRBJ1-4; D not resolved. Germline V gene sequence: CDR1 MGHDK, CDR2 SYGVNS. V was shortened by 6 bases and J by 7 bases, with 12 bases between the two germline ends. This CDR3 region has 13 residues.

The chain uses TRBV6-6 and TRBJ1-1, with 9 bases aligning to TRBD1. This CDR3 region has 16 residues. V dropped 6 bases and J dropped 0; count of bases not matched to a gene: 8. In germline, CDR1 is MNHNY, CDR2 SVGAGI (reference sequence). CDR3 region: CASSLRTGVLNTEAFF. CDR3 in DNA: TGTGCCAGCAGCCTTAGGACAGGGGTCTTGAACACTGAAGCTTTCTTT.

The CDR3 DNA reads TGTGCCAGAAGCTTGACGGGGTACGGGGAGCTGTTTTTT. Translated, it gives CARSLTGYGELFF. J is TRBJ2-2 and V is TRBV5-3, with D perhaps matching TRBD2 (5 bases). TRBV5-3 is sorted into the ORF group, with uncertain function. Between the trimmed V and J ends, which lost 1 base and 7 bases, there was a span of 8 bases. The CDR3 totals 13 residues.

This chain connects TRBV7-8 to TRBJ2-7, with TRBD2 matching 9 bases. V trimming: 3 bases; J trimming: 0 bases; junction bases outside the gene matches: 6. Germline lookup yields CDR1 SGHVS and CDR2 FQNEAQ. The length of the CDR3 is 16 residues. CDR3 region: CASSLGASGASYEQYF. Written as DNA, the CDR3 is TGTGCCAGCAGCTTGGGGGCTAGCGGGGCCTCCTACGAGCAGTACTTC.

In nucleotides, the CDR3 is TGTGCCACCAGCAGAGGAGGGAAAGGGAGCTCCTATAATTCACCCCTCCACTTT. This sequence encodes CATSRGGKGSSYNSPLHF. The genes are TRBV15 and TRBJ1-6, with D uncertain. CDR1 LNHNV and CDR2 YYDKDF come from the germline V gene (reference sequence). This CDR3 comprises 18 residues. V was cut by 1 base and J by 0 bases, with 13 bases left in between.

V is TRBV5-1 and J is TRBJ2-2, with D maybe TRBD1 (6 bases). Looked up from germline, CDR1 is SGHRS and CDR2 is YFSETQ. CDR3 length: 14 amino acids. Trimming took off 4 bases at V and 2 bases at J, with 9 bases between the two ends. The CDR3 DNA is TGCGCCAGCAGCACGGACAGAAACACCGGGGAGCTGTTTTTT. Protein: CASSTDRNTGELFF.

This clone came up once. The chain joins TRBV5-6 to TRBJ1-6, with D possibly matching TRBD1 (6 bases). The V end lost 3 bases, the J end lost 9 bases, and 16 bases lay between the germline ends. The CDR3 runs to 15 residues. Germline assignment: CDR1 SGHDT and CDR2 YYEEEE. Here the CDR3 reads CASSYTGRTGSPLHF. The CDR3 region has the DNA TGTGCCAGCAGCTACACAGGGCGAACGGGTTCACCCCTCCACTTT.

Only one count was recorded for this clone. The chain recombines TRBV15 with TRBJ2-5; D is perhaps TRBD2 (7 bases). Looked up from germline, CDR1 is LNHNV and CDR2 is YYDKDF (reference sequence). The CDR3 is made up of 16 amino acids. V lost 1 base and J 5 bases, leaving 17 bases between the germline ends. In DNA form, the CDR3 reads TGTGCCACCAGCAGAGTAGAGAGGACAGCGGGGGAGACCCAGTACTTC. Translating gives CATSRVERTAGETQYF.

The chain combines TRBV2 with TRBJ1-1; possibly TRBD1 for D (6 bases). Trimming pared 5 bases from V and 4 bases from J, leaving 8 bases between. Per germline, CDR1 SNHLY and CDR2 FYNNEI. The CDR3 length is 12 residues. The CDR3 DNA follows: TGTGCCAGCAGTTCAGGGGTCACTGAAGCTTTCTTT. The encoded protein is CASSSGVTEAFF.

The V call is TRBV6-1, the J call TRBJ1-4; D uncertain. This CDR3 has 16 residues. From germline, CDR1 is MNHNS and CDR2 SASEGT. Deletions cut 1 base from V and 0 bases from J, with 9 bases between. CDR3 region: CASSEEWSSTNEKLFF. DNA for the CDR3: TGTGCCAGCAGTGAAGAATGGAGCTCAACTAATGAAAAACTGTTTTTT.

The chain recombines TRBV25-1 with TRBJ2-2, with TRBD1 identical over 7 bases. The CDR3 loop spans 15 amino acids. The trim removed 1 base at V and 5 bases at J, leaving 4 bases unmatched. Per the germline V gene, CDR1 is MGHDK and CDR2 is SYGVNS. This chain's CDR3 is CASSESATGTGELFF. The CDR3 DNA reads TGTGCCAGCAGTGAATCTGCGACAGGGACCGGGGAGCTGTTTTTT.

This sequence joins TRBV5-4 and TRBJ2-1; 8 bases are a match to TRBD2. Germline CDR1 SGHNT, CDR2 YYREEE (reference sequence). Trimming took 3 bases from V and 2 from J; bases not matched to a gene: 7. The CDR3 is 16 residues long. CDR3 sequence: CASSWKREYTYNEQFF. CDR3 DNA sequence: TGTGCCAGCAGCTGGAAGCGGGAGTACACCTACAATGAGCAGTTCTTC.

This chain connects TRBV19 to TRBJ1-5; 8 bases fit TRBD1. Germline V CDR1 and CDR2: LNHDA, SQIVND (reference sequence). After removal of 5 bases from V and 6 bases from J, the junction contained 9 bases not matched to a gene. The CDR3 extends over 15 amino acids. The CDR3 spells CASSHPTGGGQPQHF. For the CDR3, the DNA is TGTGCCAGTAGTCACCCCACAGGGGGAGGTCAGCCCCAGCATTTT.